This T cell receptor (beta chain) is from a study of cytomegalovirus exposure and HLA in healthy donors. All donors participated as healthy donors of bone marrow. PCR amplification relied on 60 Vbeta primers (plus 13 Jbeta primers). Clones were read by immunoSEQ multiplex PCR, and TCRdb kept only the in-frame ones, dropping some. The sample consists of roughly 180,000 clones, roughly 82% of them appearing once. Regarding this clone: Its target is unknown. One end of the junction does not line up with germline, which may come from a read error.

Study-wide findings and caveats: It was only CMV serostatus that was available as immune exposure information. Previously analyzed data showed that most TCR beta V segments were productive at a frequency of about 90% or about 30%.

This sequence was found in a man aged 35-49 years in good health and CMV-seronegative. Source material: PBMCs.

CDR3 amino acids: CASSQGMSGAGVYGYTF. DNA for the CDR3: TGCGCCAGCAGTCAAGGCATGTCAGGGGCCGGCGTCTATGGCTACACCTTC. The chain uses TRBV4-3 and TRBJ1-2; D is perhaps TRBD1 (6 bases). The CDR3 contains 17 residues. Germline V lookup: CDR1 LGHNA, CDR2 YSLEER.